The TCR beta chain described here comes from a study of cytomegalovirus exposure and HLA in healthy donors. The PCR had 60 Vbeta and 13 Jbeta primers. Clones were read by immunoSEQ multiplex PCR, and TCRdb kept only the in-frame ones, dropping some. This sample has around 80,000 clones, with around 10% found just once. The CDR3 runs to 15 residues. V lost 5 bases to trimming and J lost 2 bases; unmatched junction nucleotides: 7. Germline V gives CDR1 MDHEN, CDR2 SYDVKM. This sequence originates from a man between 60 and 70 years old in good health and CMV-seropositive. The sequencing sample was made of PBMCs. This chain joins TRBV28 and TRBJ1-2, with TRBD1 matching 8 bases. The CDR3 DNA is TGTGCCAGCAGTCCCCCCCCAGGGGGCAACTATGGCTACACCTTC. Protein sequence: CASSPPPGGNYGYTF.